A single sample is the source of the 7 T cell receptor beta chains below, sequenced in a study of regulatory T cells in long-lasting Graves disease (dated by TCRdb to about 2021). The time point tag for this specimen amounts to: newly diagnosed GD, antithyroid drugs for less than 3 months. RNA was extracted from PBMCs in TRIzol for both TCR sequencing and RNA sequencing. Libraries were prepared through multiplex PCR. The run used an Illumina HiSeq 4000. To build TCR beta libraries, CDR3 regions were amplified by Arm-PCR using iRepertoire HTBI primers. TCRdb redid the processing of the public reads, applying fastp at Q25 and MiXCR, and retained in-frame beta chains. Rows with a matching CDR3 protein are joined into one entry that keeps the most common DNA and genes. For this sample the table gives about 470,000 distinct CDR3 sequences, of which around 15% were detected only once. The top ten clonotypes cover more than 9% of the sample.

This same sample was also taken into another study, of T cells in Graves' hyperthyroidism and ophthalmopathy.

Sequenced here: peripheral blood mononuclear cells (PBMCs), sampled at new diagnosis, from a patient treated with antithyroid drugs. The receptor set was obtained from a man aged 35-49 years with Graves disease. Donor details come from another sample of the same person, matched by shared clones.

This clonotype was counted at least ten times. The chain combines TRBV6-1 with TRBJ2-5, with 7 positions matching TRBD2. V was pared by 8 bases and J by 5 bases, with 11 bases of the junction left unmatched. CDR1 and CDR2 from the germline V gene are MNHNS and SASEGT. CDR3 length equals 14 residues. The CDR3 nucleotides read TGTGCCAGCGCAAACCTAGCCGGGAGGGAGACCCAGTACTTC. Translated: CASANLAGRETQYF.

The sample holds a few counts of this clonotype. Germline and junction disagree at one end, which may indicate a read error. The chain carries TRBV29-1 and TRBJ2-3, with 11 bases matching TRBD2. Germline V gives CDR1 SQVTM, CDR2 ANQGSEA. The CDR3 consists of 14 residues. The DNA of the CDR3 is TGCAGCGTTGAAACTAGCGGGAGTGTATTGGGGTTGGATTTT. Residues: CSVETSGSVLGLDF.

The sample holds many counts of this clonotype. The CDR3 region is CASSTVGLPTYNEQFF. The CDR3 DNA reads as TGTGCCAGCAGTACAGTGGGACTCCCCACCTACAATGAGCAGTTCTTC. The J gene is TRBJ2-1, the V gene TRBV28; tentatively, D is TRBD2 (6 bases). Germline CDR1 and CDR2: MDHEN and SYDVKM. Trimming took off 5 bases at V and 2 bases at J, with 16 bases between the two ends. CDR3 length: 16 residues.

The chain is built from TRBV6-1 and TRBJ2-7, with D possibly TRBD2 on 7 matching bases. Between the trimmed V and J ends, which lost 8 bases and 4 bases, there was a span of 15 bases. CDR3 size: 13 residues. Germline CDR1 is MNHNS and CDR2 is SASEGT. CDR3 in DNA: TGTGCCAGCGGGTACAGGGAGGGTTACGAGCAGTACTTC. The encoded protein is CASGYREGYEQYF.

Comments on this clonotype: This may stem from a read error, because a much larger clone lies one nucleotide away. The chain carries TRBV28 and TRBJ2-7; 7 positions match TRBD2. The germline V gene has CDR1 MDHEN and CDR2 SYDVKM. With V trimmed by 6 bases and J by 7 bases, 21 bases remained unmatched. The CDR3 has 17 residues. CDR3: CASRPTSAGLNRNEQYF. The CDR3 DNA reads as TGTGCCAGCAGACCCACATCAGCGGGACTAAATCGCAATGAGCAGTACTTC.

This clonotype was seen many times. The chain recombines TRBV12-3 or TRBV12-4 with TRBJ2-1; 12 bases match TRBD2. CDR3 length equals 17 residues. V lost 4 bases and J lost 6; bases outside the gene matches: 10. The CDR3 DNA follows: TGTGCCAGCAGTTACGCCCTACTAGCGGGAGGATCCAATGAGCAGTTCTTC. Protein product: CASSYALLAGGSNEQFF.

This clonotype was recorded many times. The chain combines TRBV12-3 or TRBV12-4 with TRBJ2-1; D call uncertain. CDR3 length: 11 amino acids. Trimming stripped 5 bases from V and 11 bases from J, with 10 bases between. The CDR3 protein is CASSPQYKQFF. CDR3 nucleotide sequence: TGTGCCAGCAGTCCCCAGTACAAGCAGTTCTTC.